The 12 T cell receptor beta chains below were found in one sample sequenced in a study of read filtering for tumor transcriptome and immune sequencing. Molecular barcoded adaptors covering alpha/delta and beta/gamma chains were used on roughly 400 ng RNA. Via MiXCR, TCRdb re-called the reads, giving one row per CDR3 protein. In the table there are about 90,000 distinct CDR3 sequences, 9% to 15% of which are singletons. The sample comprised a population of CD138-negative cells sorted from bone marrow. These receptors originate from a donor aged 40 or older with multiple myeloma.

This clonotype came up many times. The gene calls are TRBV11-2 and TRBJ2-3; D remains ambiguous. V shed 5 bases and J shed 6 bases, with 9 bases lying between them. The CDR3 runs to 12 residues. In germline, CDR1 is SGHAT, CDR2 FQNNGV. CDR3 loop: CASSPGVDTQYF. In DNA, the CDR3 is TGTGCCAGCAGCCCTGGAGTGGATACGCAGTATTTT.

This clonotype was detected ten times or more. The chain has TRBV4-1 and TRBJ2-5; D is perhaps TRBD1 (5 bases). CDR1 is MGHRA, CDR2 YSYEKL, per germline. Trimming removed 0 bases at V and 1 base at J, with 12 bases between. The CDR3 is 16 residues long. CDR3 DNA: TGCGCCAGCAGCCAAGATCCCAGGGTAATCCAAGAGACCCAGTACTTC. It encodes CASSQDPRVIQETQYF.

On this clonotype: The final CDR3 position lacks the conserved phenylalanine or tryptophan, pointing to a likely read error. The gene calls are TRBV6-6 and TRBJ2-3; D not certain. The length of the CDR3 is 12 residues. The germline gives CDR1 MNHNY, CDR2 SVGAGI (reference sequence). V was pared by 4 bases and J by 3 bases, with 5 bases between. Written as DNA, the CDR3 is TGTGCCAGCAGTTCCTATACAGATACGCAGTATTTA. Its translation is CASSSYTDTQYL.

This clonotype was found a few times. The rearrangement uses TRBV28 and TRBJ1-3; D not resolved. Germline V gene data show CDR1 as MDHEN and CDR2 as SYDVKM. The CDR3 length is 16 residues. V dropped 6 bases and J dropped 2 bases, with 17 bases sitting between them. The CDR3 loop is CASSRTTRWAGNTIYF. CDR3 sequence (DNA): TGTGCCAGCAGCCGAACAACTCGTTGGGCTGGAAACACCATATATTTT.

In the case of this clonotype: A much larger clone lies one base from this, so it may be a read error. The conserved closing phenylalanine or tryptophan is absent in this CDR3, likely reflecting a read error. V usage is TRBV5-1 and J usage is TRBJ2-7; no reliable D call. Germline values: CDR1 SGHRS, CDR2 YFSETQ. The CDR3 is made up of 15 amino acids. V lost 3 bases to trimming and J lost 3 bases, with 16 bases between them. This CDR3 is CASSSRDSSYYEQYL. The CDR3 coding sequence is TGCGCCAGCAGCTCACGAGACTCGTCGTACTACGAGCAGTACCTC.

This clonotype has a count of ten or more. This chain uses TRBV5-4 with TRBJ2-1; TRBD2 matches 9 bases. The CDR3 has 15 residues. Germline CDR1 and CDR2: SGHNT and YYREEE (reference sequence). J was trimmed by 4 bases and V by 3 bases; bases with no gene match: 5. This CDR3 reads CASSSASGGYNEQFF. CDR3 coding DNA: TGTGCCAGCAGCTCCGCCAGCGGGGGGTACAATGAGCAGTTCTTC.

The sample holds many counts of this clonotype. The J gene is TRBJ2-1, the V gene TRBV7-6; TRBD1 or TRBD2 may be the D gene (6 bases each). This CDR3 spans 16 amino acids. Germline CDR1 reads SGHVS; CDR2 reads FNYEAQ. The V and J ends lost 1 base and 2 bases respectively, with 12 bases between them. The CDR3 protein is CASSLEGGQPYNEQFF. DNA for the CDR3: TGTGCCAGCAGCTTAGAAGGGGGGCAGCCCTACAATGAGCAGTTCTTC. The variable domain in full, with the rest retrieved from reference TRBV7-6 and TRBJ2-1, is GAGVSQSPRYKVTKRGQDVALRCDPISGHVSLYWYRQALGQGPEFLTYFNYEAQQDKSGLPNDRFSAERPEGSISTLTIQRTEQRDSAMYRCASSLEGGQPYNEQFFGPGTRLTVL.

This clonotype showed up many times. The V and J genes are TRBV2 and TRBJ1-5; D is unclear. The CDR3 length is 15 residues. Trimming left V 6 bases short and J 0 bases short, with 12 bases between. The germline CDR1 and CDR2 sequences are SNHLY and FYNNEI. The CDR3 is CASSQYRDSNQPQHF. The DNA of the CDR3 is TGTGCCAGCAGCCAATATCGGGATAGCAATCAGCCCCAGCATTTT.

This clonotype was seen ten or more times. The chain is built from TRBV28 and TRBJ2-1; D remains ambiguous. The CDR3 contains 15 residues. Trimming took 5 bases from V and 6 from J, leaving 17 bases between them. Germline lookup yields CDR1 MDHEN and CDR2 SYDVKM. The CDR3 nucleotides read TGTGCCAGCAGTCTCCCACGAGGTTTTCCCAATGAGCAGTTCTTC. Translating gives CASSLPRGFPNEQFF.

This clonotype was picked up many times. The chain uses TRBV18 and TRBJ1-5; no clear D. CDR3 length: 15 amino acids. V lost 1 base and J lost 0, with 7 bases in between. CDR1 is KGHSH and CDR2 is LQKENI in the germline V gene. CDR3 protein: CASSPRGSSNQPQHF. The CDR3, as DNA: TGTGCCAGCTCACCACGGGGTAGTAGCAATCAGCCCCAGCATTTT.

The sample holds many counts of this clonotype. The chain has TRBV7-9 and TRBJ2-5; 9 bases agree with TRBD1. The V gene's germline CDR1 is SEHNR and CDR2 FQNEAQ (reference sequence). The CDR3 covers 16 residues. J was trimmed by 2 bases and V by 5 bases; bases with no gene match: 9. Here the CDR3 reads CASSPGRTGAQETQYF. CDR3 bases: TGTGCCAGCAGCCCCGGCAGGACAGGGGCGCAAGAGACCCAGTACTTC.

This clonotype was seen repeatedly, ten times or more. The V gene is TRBV12-3 or TRBV12-4, the J gene TRBJ2-1; the D call may be TRBD1 or TRBD2 (5 bases each). Trimming stripped 6 bases from V and 5 bases from J, with 14 bases between. The CDR3 runs 14 residues. For the CDR3, the DNA is TGTGCCAGCAGGGCGGGCAGGGTGAACAATGAGCAGTTCTTC. Translating gives CASRAGRVNNEQFF.